The rows below give T cell receptor beta chains drawn from one sample of a study of T cell responses to AZD1222 COVID-19 vaccine. Clones were sequenced by immunoSEQ multiplex PCR, and TCRdb holds only the in-frame ones, with some missing. This table has about 120,000 clones, roughly nine tenths appearing once. The sequencing used peripheral blood, collected on day 0 of AZD1222 vaccination. The receptors here all came from an adult in good health. The CDR3 runs from the conserved cysteine through the conserved F or W. The order of the fields is clone size, D gene, V gene, CDR3 length, J gene, CDR3 protein, CDR3 DNA. The D gene is left open where the match is weak. The listing skips clone size in some rows; elsewhere it reads once, few, many or a size class.

>NA|NA|TRBV15|18|TRBJ1-1
CATSRDIVKFGGNTEAFF
TGTGCCACCAGCAGAGATATTGTTAAGTTTGGGGGGAACACTGAAGCTTTCTTT
>NA|NA|TRBV27|14|TRBJ1-2
CASSLSGQRYGYTF
TGTGCCAGCAGTTTATCTGGACAGCGCTATGGCTACACCTTC
>NA|TRBD2|TRBV29-1|18|TRBJ2-5
CSVVSLSQMGLELETQYF
TGCAGCGTTGTTTCCCTCAGTCAGATGGGACTAGAATTGGAGACCCAGTACTTC
>once|NA|TRBV18|15|TRBJ1-5
CASSTNRGNNQPQHF
TGTGCCAGCTCAACCAATCGGGGTAACAATCAGCCCCAGCATTTT
>NA|NA|TRBV28|14|TRBJ1-2
CASRGRDGNYGYTF
TGTGCCAGCAGAGGCAGGGATGGGAACTATGGCTACACCTTC
>NA|NA|TRBV5-4|16|TRBJ2-2
CASSLAQGGKTGELFF
TGTGCCAGCAGCTTGGCCCAGGGGGGGAAGACCGGGGAGCTGTTTTTT
>once|TRBD2|TRBV5-1|17|TRBJ2-1
CASSSSLTSGGANEQFF
TGCGCCAGCAGCTCCTCTTTGACTAGCGGGGGGGCAAATGAGCAGTTCTTC
>NA|TRBD1|TRBV3-1/TRBV3-2|15|TRBJ1-2
CASSHRQGINYGYTF
TGTGCCAGCAGCCACCGACAGGGGATTAACTATGGCTACACCTTC
>NA|NA|TRBV5-4|13|TRBJ1-1
CASSPRLGTEAFF
TGTGCCAGCAGCCCGAGGTTAGGAACTGAAGCTTTCTTT
>NA|NA|TRBV3-1/TRBV3-2|17|TRBJ1-1
CASSQVAMGRGGTEAFF
TGTGCCAGCAGCCAGGTGGCGATGGGGCGTGGAGGCACTGAAGCTTTCTTT
>NA|TRBD2|TRBV5-4|14|TRBJ2-1
CASSLGPAGNEQFF
TGTGCCAGCAGCTTGGGGCCAGCGGGGAATGAGCAGTTCTTC
>NA|NA|TRBV10-3|19|TRBJ1-2
CAISESRKQVGPNLYGYTF
TGTGCCATCAGTGAGTCGAGGAAACAGGTTGGTCCCAATCTCTATGGCTACACCTTC
>NA|NA|TRBV19|17|TRBJ1-2
CASSIAFEGRQNYGYTF
TGTGCCAGTAGTATAGCTTTCGAGGGACGGCAGAACTATGGCTACACCTTC
>NA|NA|TRBV11-2|15|TRBJ1-2
CASSLVPGSNYGYTF
TGTGCCAGCAGCTTAGTCCCAGGGAGTAACTATGGCTACACCTTC
>NA|TRBD1|TRBV4-1|15|TRBJ1-1
CASSPRQGANTEAFF
TGCGCCAGCAGCCCCCGACAGGGGGCGAACACTGAAGCTTTCTTT
>NA|NA|TRBV5-5|14|TRBJ2-7
CASTLPGGAYEQYF
TGTGCCAGCACCCTCCCCGGGGGTGCCTACGAGCAGTACTTC
>NA|NA|TRBV29-1|13|TRBJ2-7
CSVEGQGAYEQYF
TGCAGCGTTGAAGGTCAGGGAGCCTACGAGCAGTACTTC
>NA|NA|TRBV7-2|13|TRBJ2-3
CASSFGGTDTQYF
TGTGCCAGCAGCTTTGGAGGGACAGATACGCAGTATTTT
>NA|TRBD2|TRBV11-2|17|TRBJ2-1
CASSPRLAGTLYNEQFF
TGTGCCAGCAGCCCGAGACTAGCGGGGACACTCTACAATGAGCAGTTCTTC
>NA|NA|TRBV6-5|14|TRBJ1-1
CASSYSDLTDGAFF
TGTGCCAGCAGTTACTCGGATCTAACCGATGGAGCTTTCTTT
>NA|NA|TRBV28|17|TRBJ1-5
CASIPSLGSVSNQPQHF
TGTGCCAGCATCCCTAGCCTGGGTAGCGTTAGCAATCAGCCCCAGCATTTT
>NA|NA|TRBV27|16|TRBJ1-1
CASSSASVMWNTEAFF
TGTGCCAGCAGTTCCGCATCGGTGATGTGGAACACTGAAGCTTTCTTT
>NA|TRBD2|TRBV7-9|15|TRBJ2-7
CASSSMGGSSYEQYF
TGTGCCAGCAGCTCAATGGGGGGGTCCAGCTACGAGCAGTACTTC
>NA|NA|TRBV9|14|TRBJ2-3
CASSVATGSSPQYF
TGTGCCAGCAGCGTAGCTACTGGTAGCTCTCCGCAGTATTTT